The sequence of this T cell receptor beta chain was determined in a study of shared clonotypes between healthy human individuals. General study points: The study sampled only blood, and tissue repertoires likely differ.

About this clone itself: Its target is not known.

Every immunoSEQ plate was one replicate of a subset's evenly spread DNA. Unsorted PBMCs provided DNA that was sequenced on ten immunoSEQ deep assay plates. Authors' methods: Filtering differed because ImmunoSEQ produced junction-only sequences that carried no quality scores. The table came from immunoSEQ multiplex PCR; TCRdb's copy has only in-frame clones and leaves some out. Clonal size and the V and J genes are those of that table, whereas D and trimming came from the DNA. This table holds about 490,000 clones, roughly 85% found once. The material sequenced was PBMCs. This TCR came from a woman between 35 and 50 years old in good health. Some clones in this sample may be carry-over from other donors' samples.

The CDR3 DNA reads TGTGCCAGCAGCTTAACGGGGGACACCGCGCTAACCTTC. Translated: CASSLTGDTALTF. The chain carries TRBV7-2 and TRBJ1-2; perhaps TRBD1 as D (6 bases). V lost 2 bases to trimming and J lost 14 bases, with 18 bases between them. Germline V lookup: CDR1 SGHTA, CDR2 FQGNSA. This CDR3 is built from 13 residues.